The 30 T cell receptor beta chains below all came from one sample that was sequenced in a study of blood T cell repertoires in COVID-19 (TCRdb year 2020). The library came from the immunoSEQ multiplex PCR assay. As stored in TCRdb, this immuneACCESS dataset retains in-frame rearrangements with V and J assigned. A fraction of the clones does not appear; measured against another copy, unresolved V genes explain less than half of the discrepancy, and the remainder lacks a known reason. The sample contains 40,000 to 50,000 clones, 65% to 85% of them found a single time. Of the sample, 30% to 45% is held by the ten largest clones. The sample was peripheral blood. These receptors all come from a man in his forties or fifties with active or convalescent COVID-19.

This chain uses TRBV3-1 (or the pseudogene TRBV3-2) with TRBJ2-1, with 7 bases that match TRBD2. The V segment lost 4 bases and the J segment 4 bases; nucleotides outside the gene matches: 7. This CDR3 has 15 amino acids. The germline V gene encodes CDR1 LGHDT and CDR2 YNNKEL (reference sequence). CDR3 residues: CASSLRTRLYNEQFF. CDR3 nucleotide sequence: TGTGCCAGCAGCCTTAGGACTAGACTTTACAATGAGCAGTTCTTC.

This rearrangement joins TRBV9 to TRBJ1-2; TRBD1 agrees at 10 bases. The CDR3 totals 15 residues. V shed 3 bases, J shed 4 bases, and the junction held 6 bases outside the gene matches. The germline V gene encodes CDR1 SGDLS and CDR2 YYNGEE. The CDR3 protein is CASSGSRTGGYGYTF. In nucleotides, the CDR3 is TGTGCCAGCAGCGGTTCCCGGACAGGGGGCTATGGCTACACCTTC.

This clone was found a few times. The rearrangement uses TRBV2 and TRBJ2-7, with 8 nucleotides matching TRBD1. This CDR3 region has 14 residues. CDR1 and CDR2 (germline): SNHLY, FYNNEI. V was pared by 6 bases and J by 4 bases, with 8 bases of the junction left unmatched. The CDR3 region is CASRGPTGGYEQYF. The CDR3 bases are TGTGCCAGCAGGGGACCAACAGGGGGGTACGAGCAGTACTTC.

The V call is TRBV2, the J call TRBJ1-1; D is perhaps TRBD1 (6 bases). V gave up 7 bases and J gave up 1 base, with 10 bases separating them. The CDR3 extends over 13 amino acids. Germline CDR1 and CDR2: SNHLY and FYNNEI. Here the CDR3 DNA reads TGTGCCAGCAAAAACAGGGAGAACACTGAAGCTTTCTTT. This codes for CASKNRENTEAFF.

V gene TRBV2 combines with J gene TRBJ2-7; D gene ambiguous. Germline assignment: CDR1 SNHLY and CDR2 FYNNEI. The CDR3 has 14 residues. V lost 3 bases and J 3 bases, leaving 12 bases between the germline ends. This chain's CDR3 is CASSDGSANYEQYF. The DNA of the CDR3 is TGTGCCAGCAGTGACGGCAGCGCAAACTACGAGCAGTACTTC.

The table lists this clone with a few counts. The genes are TRBV5-1 and TRBJ2-7; TRBD2 agrees at 9 bases. Trimming at V came to 0 bases and at J to 2 bases, leaving 3 bases not matched to a gene. The germline CDR1 and CDR2 sequences are SGHRS and YFSETQ. The length of the CDR3 is 15 residues. CDR3 in DNA: TGCGCCAGCAGCTTGGAAGCGGGGGGAACCTACGAGCAGTACTTC. Translated, it gives CASSLEAGGTYEQYF.

This rearrangement joins TRBV7-3 to TRBJ2-1; 7 bases agree with TRBD1. The CDR3 contains 13 residues. The germline gives CDR1 SGHTA, CDR2 FQGTGA. V was clipped by 3 bases and J by 10 bases; unmatched bases: 6. In DNA, the CDR3 is TGTGCCAGCAGCTTCTTAGGGGGCCTAGAGCAGTTCTTC. Translating gives CASSFLGGLEQFF.

This clone was seen at least ten times. The chain has TRBV24-1 and TRBJ1-1; TRBD1 matches 7 bases. V lost 3 bases and J lost 5; bases outside the gene matches: 8. The CDR3 loop spans 15 amino acids. CDR1 and CDR2 from the germline V gene are KGHDR and SFDVKD. CDR3 residues: CATSDSRGRETEAFF. In nucleotides, the CDR3 is TGTGCCACCAGTGATAGTAGGGGGCGAGAGACTGAAGCTTTCTTT.

In its sample, this clone was seen once. The chain links TRBV19 to TRBJ1-1; TRBD1 agrees at 8 bases. CDR3 length: 14 amino acids. Germline V gives CDR1 LNHDA, CDR2 SQIVND (reference sequence). Trimming took 3 bases from V and 6 from J; bases not matched to a gene: 6. The CDR3 region has the DNA TGTGCCAGTAGTATCAGGGGGCTGAAACCTGAAGCTTTCTTT. Amino acids: CASSIRGLKPEAFF.

The V call is TRBV3-1 (or the pseudogene TRBV3-2), the J call TRBJ2-3, with TRBD2 identical over 11 bases. The germline gives CDR1 LGHDT, CDR2 YNNKEL (reference sequence). The CDR3 sequence is 16 residues long. V lost 4 bases to trimming and J lost 5 bases; unmatched junction nucleotides: 8. For the CDR3, the DNA is TGTGCCAGCAGCCCAGGACTAGCGGGTATAGAAGATACGCAGTATTTT. Translated, it gives CASSPGLAGIEDTQYF.

The chain couples TRBV29-1 to TRBJ1-2, with D tentatively TRBD1 (6 bases). The CDR3 consists of 13 residues. Germline CDR1 and CDR2: SQVTM and ANQGSEA. With 3 bases removed from V and 0 bases from J, the gap between germline ends came to 8 bases. The CDR3 is CSVDRTANYGYTF. CDR3 sequence (DNA): TGCAGCGTTGACAGGACAGCTAACTATGGCTACACCTTC.

V usage is TRBV3-1 (or the pseudogene TRBV3-2) and J usage is TRBJ2-3, with D perhaps TRBD2 (5 bases). Trimming cost V 4 bases and J 3 bases, with 8 bases left between them. CDR1 LGHDT and CDR2 YNNKEL come from the germline V gene (reference sequence). The CDR3 loop spans 13 amino acids. The CDR3 bases are TGTGCCAGCAGCCCTGGAGGAACAGATACGCAGTATTTT. This translates into CASSPGGTDTQYF.

The CDR3 nucleotides read TGTGCCAGCAGACCAACCGGACAGGGCGGTGAAAAACTGTTTTTT. It translates to CASRPTGQGGEKLFF. The rearrangement joins TRBV4-2 to TRBJ1-4, with 8 bases matching TRBD1. CDR1 is LGHNA, CDR2 YNFKEQ, per germline. Losses at the gene ends were 6 bases for V and 7 bases for J; bases not matched to a gene: 10. CDR3 size: 15 residues.

The V call is TRBV30, the J call TRBJ1-1; D is possibly TRBD1 (5 bases). Looked up from germline, CDR1 is GTSNPN and CDR2 is SVGIG (reference sequence). This CDR3 region has 11 residues. The V end lost 2 bases, the J end lost 4 bases, and 5 bases lay between the germline ends. The DNA for the CDR3 is TGTGCCTGGAGTAGGGGCACTGAAGCTTTCTTT. Its translation: CAWSRGTEAFF.

This sequence joins TRBV5-4 and TRBJ2-7, with D possibly matching TRBD1 (6 bases). The germline V gene has CDR1 SGHNT and CDR2 YYREEE (reference sequence). This CDR3 spans 14 amino acids. V lost 3 bases and J lost 0, with 10 bases in between. CDR3 sequence reads: CASSYDRSSYEQYF. The CDR3 DNA reads TGTGCCAGCAGCTACGACAGGTCCTCCTACGAGCAGTACTTC.

This clone was recorded only once. V gene TRBV28 combines with J gene TRBJ2-1, with 11 bases fitting TRBD2. The junction had 6 bases not matched to a gene; V was cut back by 8 bases and J by 6 bases. The CDR3 totals 14 residues. The germline gives CDR1 MDHEN, CDR2 SYDVKM. For the CDR3, the DNA is TGTGCCAGCCGATTAGCGGGGGGGCGCAATGAGCAGTTCTTC. Its protein is CASRLAGGRNEQFF.

The chain joins TRBV19 to TRBJ2-2, with 10 nucleotides matching TRBD1. The CDR3 sequence is 16 residues long. Trimming cost V 3 bases and J 3 bases; bases outside gene matches: 4. Germline V gene lookup returns CDR1 LNHDA and CDR2 SQIVND (reference sequence). CDR3 in amino acids: CASSIYGTGDTGELFF. The CDR3 nucleotides are TGTGCCAGTAGTATCTACGGGACAGGGGACACCGGGGAGCTGTTTTTT.

This sequence joins TRBV12-3 or TRBV12-4 and TRBJ1-1; no definite D call. The CDR3 runs to 13 residues. V lost 2 bases, J lost 1 base, and 5 bases lay in between. The CDR3 loop is CASSLRGNTEAFF. Written as DNA, the CDR3 is TGTGCCAGCAGTTTACGGGGGAACACTGAAGCTTTCTTT.

This rearrangement joins TRBV6-5 to TRBJ2-2; D ambiguous. The germline V gene has CDR1 MNHEY and CDR2 SVGAGI. V dropped 0 bases and J dropped 6 bases, with 8 bases sitting between them. The CDR3 extends over 14 amino acids. The CDR3 DNA follows: TGTGCCAGCAGTTACTCGAGGATCCCCGGGGAGCTGTTTTTT. Translating it yields CASSYSRIPGELFF.

J is TRBJ2-1 and V is TRBV5-4; D may be TRBD2 (6 bases). This CDR3 is built from 15 residues. Germline CDR1 reads SGHNT; CDR2 reads YYREEE (reference sequence). V lost 0 bases, J lost 3 bases, and 10 bases lay in between. This CDR3 reads CASSLDGSYYNEQFF. The DNA for the CDR3 is TGTGCCAGCAGCTTGGACGGGAGTTACTACAATGAGCAGTTCTTC.

The chain employs TRBV19 and TRBJ2-5; 7 nucleotides align to TRBD1. Germline loops: CDR1 LNHDA, CDR2 SQIVND (reference sequence). The V and J ends lost 3 bases and 4 bases, in that order; junction bases with no gene match: 11. CDR3 length equals 16 residues. CDR3 protein: CASSIPDRTYRETQYF. CDR3 DNA sequence: TGTGCCAGTAGTATTCCGGACAGGACCTATCGAGAGACCCAGTACTTC. The full variable domain, with the rest looked up from reference TRBV19 and TRBJ2-5, is DGGITQSPKYLFRKEGQNVTLSCEQNLNHDAMYWYRQDPGQGLRLIYYSQIVNDFQKGDIAEGYSVSREKKESFPLTVTSAQKNPTAFYLCASSIPDRTYRETQYFGPGTRLLVL.

This clone was counted at least ten times. The V call is TRBV19, the J call TRBJ1-5, with TRBD1 matching over 9 bases. There are 13 residues in the CDR3. V lost 5 bases and J lost 4; bases outside the gene matches: 0. Germline assignment: CDR1 LNHDA and CDR2 SQIVND (reference sequence). CDR3 DNA: TGTGCCAGTAGTGGGACAGGGAATCAGCCCCAGCATTTT. Protein product: CASSGTGNQPQHF.

The table lists this clone with a few counts. The chain recombines TRBV11-2 with TRBJ2-7, with TRBD1 matching 8 bases. The CDR3 loop spans 15 amino acids. Trimming removed 5 bases from V and 1 base from J; junction bases left unmatched: 7. CDR1 is SGHAT and CDR2 is FQNNGV in the germline V gene. CDR3 coding DNA: TGTGCCAGCAGCCGGACGGACAGGGCGTCCTACGAGCAGTACTTC. Protein: CASSRTDRASYEQYF.

V and J are TRBV30 and TRBJ2-1; 11 positions agree with TRBD2. Per germline, CDR1 GTSNPN and CDR2 SVGIG (reference sequence). This CDR3 has 15 amino acids. The V and J ends lost 4 bases and 0 bases, in that order; junction bases with no gene match: 2. The CDR3 is CAWTSGGSSYNEQFF. CDR3 in DNA: TGTGCCTGGACTAGCGGGGGGAGCTCCTACAATGAGCAGTTCTTC.

V and J are TRBV6-4 and TRBJ2-1; 13 bases fit TRBD2. In germline, CDR1 is MRHNA, CDR2 SNTAGT. This CDR3 comprises 15 residues. V lost 5 bases, J lost 7 bases, and 5 bases stayed unmatched. The CDR3 sequence is CASSKLAGGQNEQFF. CDR3 sequence (DNA): TGTGCCAGCAGTAAACTAGCGGGAGGGCAAAATGAGCAGTTCTTC.

The chain carries TRBV5-1 and TRBJ2-1; D is possibly TRBD2 (5 bases). Trimming cost V 0 bases and J 6 bases, with 13 bases left between them. Germline V gives CDR1 SGHRS, CDR2 YFSETQ. The CDR3 spans 15 residues. The DNA of the CDR3 is TGCGCCAGCAGCTTGGCCGGGGAGTCATCCAATGAGCAGTTCTTC. Residues: CASSLAGESSNEQFF.

This sequence joins TRBV6-1 and TRBJ2-3, with TRBD2 as a possible D gene (6 bases). Germline values: CDR1 MNHNS, CDR2 SASEGT. The CDR3 spans 12 residues. Trimming stripped 2 bases from V and 8 bases from J, with 8 bases between. The CDR3 sequence: CASSESSATQYF. CDR3 sequence (DNA): TGTGCCAGCAGTGAATCTAGCGCTACGCAGTATTTT.

The chain combines TRBV2 with TRBJ2-5; possibly TRBD1 for D (5 bases). The germline CDR1 and CDR2 sequences are SNHLY and FYNNEI. The V gene lost 8 bases and the J gene lost 2 bases, with 9 bases spanning the gap. The CDR3 covers 12 residues. This CDR3 reads CASLQAQETQYF. DNA for the CDR3: TGTGCCAGCTTACAGGCGCAAGAGACCCAGTACTTC.

This clone was detected once. This chain joins TRBV12-3 or TRBV12-4 and TRBJ1-2; no firm D call. Trimming left V 4 bases short and J 4 bases short, with 4 bases between. This CDR3 has 11 amino acids. The CDR3 coding sequence is TGTGCCAGCAGTTCCTTCTATGGCTACACCTTC. It encodes CASSSFYGYTF.

This clone was counted a single time. The chain recombines TRBV12-5 with TRBJ1-3; D not certain. Trimming removed 5 bases at V and 3 bases at J, with 14 bases between. This CDR3 has 15 amino acids. Germline CDR1 LGHNT, CDR2 FRNRAP. The CDR3 nucleotides are TGTGCTAGTGGTCTACTACCGTCGGGTGGAAACACCATATATTTT. Protein sequence: CASGLLPSGGNTIYF.